The 20 T cell receptor beta chains in this list originate from one sample, sequenced in a study of T-cell memory formation after mild COVID-19. TCRdb recomputed calls from the 5' RACE reads with MiXCR, one row per CDR3 protein. This sample carries around 310,000 distinct CDR3 sequences, about 16% of them seen once, and the ten largest clones take more than 20%. Sequencing used PBMCs or a T cell subset sorted from them (not recorded which). These receptors all stem from a man aged 18-30 years who had mild COVID-19 (a few samples of this study predate the infection). Cell type and time point are not known.

The CDR3 DNA is TGTGCCAGCATCAAGGACAGGGCCGGCTATGGCTACACCTTC. Its translation is CASIKDRAGYGYTF. The rearrangement joins TRBV7-9 to TRBJ1-2; 8 bases are shared with TRBD1. Germline lookup yields CDR1 SEHNR and CDR2 FQNEAQ (reference sequence). The CDR3 loop spans 14 amino acids. V lost 7 bases, J lost 4 bases, and 8 bases stayed unmatched.

The CDR3 coding sequence is TGTGCCAGCAGCCAATCGACAGCAGGTGAGCAGTTCTTC. Its translation is CASSQSTAGEQFF. This chain connects TRBV14 to TRBJ2-1, with D possibly being TRBD1 (5 bases). The germline CDR1 and CDR2 sequences are SGHDN and FVKESK. The V gene lost 2 bases and the J gene lost 9 bases, with 11 bases spanning the gap. This CDR3 is 13 amino acids long.

Only a few counts were recorded for this clonotype. The J gene is TRBJ2-1, the V gene TRBV9, with TRBD2 matching over 8 bases. The V gene end was trimmed by 0 bases and the J gene end by 7 bases; junction bases not matched to a gene: 9. Germline loops: CDR1 SGDLS, CDR2 YYNGEE. The CDR3 sequence is 16 residues long. DNA of the CDR3: TGTGCCAGCAGCGTAGATCCGGGACTAGTAGGGAATGAGCAGTTCTTC. Its protein is CASSVDPGLVGNEQFF.

This clonotype was picked up many times. This rearrangement joins TRBV4-3 to TRBJ2-2; 13 nucleotides align to TRBD2. Unmatched junction bases numbered 18, after V lost 3 bases and J lost 5 bases. This CDR3 contains 21 residues. The V gene's germline CDR1 is LGHNA and CDR2 YSLEER. CDR3 nucleotide sequence: TGCGCCAGCAGCCAGACCCGCTCCGGGACTAGCGGGGAATTGTGGACCGGGGAGCTGTTTTTT. Translated: CASSQTRSGTSGELWTGELFF.

In this sample, this clonotype turned up a few times. The gene calls are TRBV3-1 and TRBJ1-1, with D perhaps TRBD1 (6 bases). The V gene's germline CDR1 is LGHDT and CDR2 YNNKEL (reference sequence). CDR3 length: 16 residues. V lost 4 bases, J lost 5 bases, and 20 bases lay in between. The CDR3 loop is CASSLNRQGWGTEAFF. CDR3 sequence (DNA): TGTGCCAGCAGCCTTAATAGGCAGGGGTGGGGAACTGAAGCTTTCTTT. The whole variable domain, filled in from reference TRBV3-1 and TRBJ1-1, reads DTAVSQTPKYLVTQMGNDKSIKCEQNLGHDTMYWYKQDSKKFLKIMFSYNNKELIINETVPNRFSPKSPDKAHLNLHINSLELGDSAVYFCASSLNRQGWGTEAFFGQGTRLTVV.

The CDR3 loop reads CASSAAAQGFTEAFF. Written as DNA, the CDR3 is TGTGCCAGCAGCGCTGCGGCACAGGGGTTTACTGAAGCTTTCTTT. This chain joins TRBV7-9 and TRBJ1-1, with 7 bases identical to TRBD1. With 5 bases clipped from V and 5 bases from J, the junction kept 11 bases outside the gene matches. This CDR3 region has 15 residues. Germline V CDR1 and CDR2: SEHNR, FQNEAQ (reference sequence).

The V gene is TRBV5-4, the J gene TRBJ2-1, with 10 positions matching TRBD2. This CDR3 region has 14 residues. Looked up from germline, CDR1 is SGHNT and CDR2 is YYREEE (reference sequence). V was clipped by 2 bases and J by 7 bases; unmatched bases: 3. Written as DNA, the CDR3 is TGTGCCAGCAGCTTATTTAGCGGGGGGAATGAGCAGTTCTTC. It encodes CASSLFSGGNEQFF.

This clonotype showed up just a few times. This chain uses TRBV5-1 with TRBJ1-1; 10 bases match TRBD1. Per the germline V gene, CDR1 is SGHRS and CDR2 is YFSETQ. Trimming at V came to 7 bases and at J to 5 bases, leaving 8 bases not matched to a gene. The CDR3 spans 14 residues. The CDR3 DNA reads TGCGCCAGCGCTCCGGGACAGGGGAAGACTGAAGCTTTCTTT. Translating gives CASAPGQGKTEAFF.

The chain employs TRBV7-6 and TRBJ2-6, with D maybe TRBD1 (5 bases). V was trimmed by 3 bases and J by 0 bases, leaving 15 bases between them. The CDR3 extends over 18 amino acids. CDR1 and CDR2 (germline): SGHVS, FNYEAQ. In DNA, the CDR3 is TGTGCCAGCAGCTTGGGGCAGCAACCATTCTCTGGGGCCAACGTCCTGACTTTC. It specifies CASSLGQQPFSGANVLTF.

J is TRBJ2-4 and V is TRBV9; possibly TRBD1 for D (6 bases). The CDR3 consists of 14 residues. The germline V and J ends were trimmed by 5 bases and 2 bases, with 11 bases remaining between them. The germline gives CDR1 SGDLS, CDR2 YYNGEE. The CDR3 coding sequence is TGTGCCAGCAGTTCAGGGGTGTCCAAAAACATTCAGTACTTC. Protein: CASSSGVSKNIQYF.

This clonotype was picked up a small number of times. The chain carries TRBV4-3 and TRBJ1-2; no definite D call. This CDR3 is 14 amino acids long. Germline CDR1 LGHNA, CDR2 YSLEER. The V gene lost 4 bases and the J gene lost 3 bases, with 12 bases spanning the gap. The CDR3 spells CASSREPSDYGYTF. The CDR3 DNA sequence: TGCGCCAGCAGCCGAGAACCGAGCGACTATGGCTACACCTTC.

In its sample, this clonotype was seen a few times. The chain couples TRBV20-1 to TRBJ2-1; 15 positions agree with TRBD2. CDR1 is DFQATT, CDR2 SNEGSKA, per germline (reference sequence). Losses at the gene ends were 5 bases for V and 4 bases for J; bases not matched to a gene: 9. This CDR3 has 17 residues. The CDR3 reads CSAFRTSGGAGYNEQFF. CDR3 DNA sequence: TGCAGTGCTTTCCGGACTAGCGGGGGGGCCGGGTACAATGAGCAGTTCTTC.

The chain joins TRBV5-1 to TRBJ1-2; D call uncertain. This CDR3 is 12 amino acids long. From germline, CDR1 is SGHRS and CDR2 YFSETQ. Trimming removed 4 bases at V and 6 bases at J, with 10 bases between. The CDR3 DNA reads as TGCGCCAGCAGCCCCTCTGGGGATGGCTACACCTTC. Translation: CASSPSGDGYTF.

DNA of the CDR3: TGCGCCAGCAGCCAAGATGACGGACCGGAGGCCCAGTACTTC. Its translation is CASSQDDGPEAQYF. V gene TRBV4-3 combines with J gene TRBJ2-5, with D possibly matching TRBD2 (5 bases). Between the trimmed V and J ends, which lost 0 bases and 9 bases, there was a span of 14 bases. Germline V gene data show CDR1 as LGHNA and CDR2 as YSLEER. The CDR3 runs 14 residues.

This clonotype has only a few counts. The chain is built from TRBV11-2 and TRBJ2-2; weak D call: TRBD2 (6 bases). V shed 6 bases and J shed 3 bases, with 14 bases lying between them. Per the germline V gene, CDR1 is SGHAT and CDR2 is FQNNGV. This CDR3 has 15 residues. This CDR3 is CASRSIGGYTGELFF. The CDR3 DNA is TGTGCCAGCAGAAGTATAGGAGGGTACACCGGGGAGCTGTTTTTT.

The chain recombines TRBV6-1 with TRBJ2-3; D unclear. V lost 1 base, J lost 5 bases, and 7 bases lay in between. Germline CDR1 reads MNHNS; CDR2 reads SASEGT. The CDR3 has 13 amino acids. The CDR3 DNA sequence: TGTGCCAGCAGTGAAGGGTGGAAAGATACGCAGTATTTT. It is translated as CASSEGWKDTQYF.

This clonotype was detected a few times. The rearrangement uses TRBV7-9 and TRBJ1-1; TRBD1 might be the D (6 bases). V dropped 5 bases and J dropped 1 base, with 14 bases sitting between them. The germline V gene encodes CDR1 SEHNR and CDR2 FQNEAQ (reference sequence). This CDR3 spans 15 amino acids. The CDR3 here is CASSPGRGQNTEAFF. The CDR3, as DNA: TGTGCCAGCAGCCCCGGTCGGGGGCAGAACACTGAAGCTTTCTTT.

This clonotype was seen a handful of times. V usage is TRBV12-5 and J usage is TRBJ2-5, with D perhaps matching TRBD2 (6 bases). Germline CDR1 LGHNT, CDR2 FRNRAP. Trimming shortened V by 1 base and J by 6 bases, and 15 bases separated the two germline ends. The CDR3 runs to 15 residues. CDR3 DNA: TGTGCTAGTGGTTTGGGGGCAGGGAGGACGAAGACCCAGTACTTC. It specifies CASGLGAGRTKTQYF. The complete variable domain, with remaining parts taken from reference TRBV12-5 and TRBJ2-5, reads DARVTQTPRHKVTEMGQEVTMRCQPILGHNTVFWYRQTMMQGLELLAYFRNRAPLDDSGMPKDRFSAEMPDATLATLKIQPSEPRDSAVYFCASGLGAGRTKTQYFGPGTRLLVL.

The chain carries TRBV6-6 and TRBJ2-1, with 14 nucleotides matching TRBD2. The CDR3 has 16 amino acids. Germline V gene sequence: CDR1 MNHNY, CDR2 SVGAGI (reference sequence). V was pared by 4 bases and J by 10 bases, with 9 bases of the junction left unmatched. The CDR3 nucleotides read TGTGCCAGCAGTTCCGGGACTAGCGGGGGATCAGGGGAGCAGTTCTTC. Amino acids: CASSSGTSGGSGEQFF.

This clonotype was seen only a few times. The rearrangement links TRBV5-1 to TRBJ2-3; D is uncertain. The ends were cut back, 4 bases at V and 0 bases at J, with 15 bases in the middle. The CDR3 length is 16 residues. Germline V gives CDR1 SGHRS, CDR2 YFSETQ. The CDR3 DNA reads TGCGCCAGCAGCCCCGAAGGGCGGTCTAGCACAGATACGCAGTATTTT. Protein: CASSPEGRSSTDTQYF.